A selection of T cell receptor beta chains follows, all from one sample in a study of cytomegalovirus exposure and HLA in healthy donors. The method was immunoSEQ multiplex PCR; TCRdb's version includes in-frame clones alone and lacks a portion of them. This sample has 100,000 to 150,000 clones, with over 70% found just once. Source material: PBMCs. These receptors all stem from a woman aged 50 to 60 in good health and CMV-seropositive. CDR3s include the opening cysteine and the closing phenylalanine or tryptophan. Each record gives: D gene, V gene, J gene, clone size, CDR3 protein, CDR3 DNA. A D gene is named only where the DNA matches it firmly. Part of the rows lack a size; the others show once, few, many or a class for expanded clones.

d_gene: NA
v_gene: TRBV25-1
j_gene: TRBJ2-7
abundance: NA
CDR3aa: CASSGGGSSYEQYF
CDR3nt: TGTGCCAGCAGTGGAGGGGGTAGCTCCTACGAGCAGTACTTC

d_gene: TRBD2
v_gene: TRBV4-3
j_gene: TRBJ2-3
abundance: NA
CDR3aa: CASSQGTSGVVTDTQYF
CDR3nt: TGCGCCAGCAGCCAAGGGACTAGCGGGGTTGTCACAGATACGCAGTATTTT

d_gene: NA
v_gene: TRBV19
j_gene: TRBJ1-1
abundance: few
CDR3aa: CASSIGQANTEAFF
CDR3nt: TGTGCCAGTAGTATTGGTCAGGCGAACACTGAAGCTTTCTTT

d_gene: NA
v_gene: TRBV19
j_gene: TRBJ2-2
abundance: NA
CDR3aa: CASNRGTGEANTGELFF
CDR3nt: TGTGCCAGTAATCGGGGCACCGGGGAGGCGAACACCGGGGAGCTGTTTTTT

d_gene: TRBD2
v_gene: TRBV7-3
j_gene: TRBJ2-2
abundance: NA
CDR3aa: CASSLTAGVRGGELFF
CDR3nt: TGTGCCAGCAGCTTAACCGCGGGGGTGAGGGGCGGGGAGCTGTTTTTT

d_gene: NA
v_gene: TRBV11-2
j_gene: TRBJ2-1
abundance: NA
CDR3aa: CASSLTWERDNEQFF
CDR3nt: TGTGCCAGCAGCTTAACATGGGAGAGAGACAATGAGCAGTTCTTC

d_gene: TRBD1
v_gene: TRBV2
j_gene: TRBJ2-5
abundance: NA
CDR3aa: CASSEDRGRQTQYF
CDR3nt: TGTGCCAGCAGTGAGGACAGGGGGCGGCAGACCCAGTACTTC

d_gene: NA
v_gene: TRBV7-3
j_gene: TRBJ2-1
abundance: NA
CDR3aa: CASSLTFGPGVEQFF
CDR3nt: TGTGCCAGCAGCTTAACGTTCGGACCAGGGGTTGAGCAGTTCTTC

d_gene: NA
v_gene: TRBV21-1
j_gene: TRBJ2-1
abundance: NA
CDR3aa: CASSKDGRDSGKGEQFF
CDR3nt: TGTGCCAGCAGCAAAGACGGTCGAGATAGCGGGAAGGGTGAGCAGTTCTTC

d_gene: NA
v_gene: TRBV30
j_gene: TRBJ2-6
abundance: NA
CDR3aa: CAWMRPGANVLTF
CDR3nt: TGTGCCTGGATGCGGCCCGGGGCCAACGTCCTGACTTTC

d_gene: TRBD2
v_gene: TRBV7-2
j_gene: TRBJ2-1
abundance: NA
CDR3aa: CASSLELAGAGEQFF
CDR3nt: TGTGCCAGCAGCTTAGAACTAGCGGGGGCCGGGGAGCAGTTCTTC

d_gene: NA
v_gene: TRBV27
j_gene: TRBJ2-3
abundance: NA
CDR3aa: CASSFQGTDTQYF
CDR3nt: TGTGCCAGCAGTTTTCAGGGCACAGATACGCAGTATTTT

d_gene: TRBD2
v_gene: TRBV11-2
j_gene: TRBJ2-5
abundance: once
CDR3aa: CASSLPHSGRGWETQYF
CDR3nt: TGTGCCAGCAGCCTTCCTCATAGCGGGAGAGGGTGGGAGACCCAGTACTTC

d_gene: NA
v_gene: TRBV18
j_gene: TRBJ1-5
abundance: few
CDR3aa: CASSPNPTGSNQPQHF
CDR3nt: TGTGCCAGCTCACCAAATCCGACAGGTAGCAATCAGCCCCAGCATTTT

d_gene: NA
v_gene: TRBV7-2
j_gene: TRBJ2-5
abundance: NA
CDR3aa: CATSLQNLPQETQYF
CDR3nt: TGTGCCACATCTCTTCAGAACCTTCCCCAAGAGACCCAGTACTTC

d_gene: NA
v_gene: TRBV29-1
j_gene: TRBJ1-1
abundance: NA
CDR3aa: CSVKQGPNTEAFF
CDR3nt: TGCAGCGTTAAACAGGGTCCGAACACTGAAGCTTTCTTT

d_gene: NA
v_gene: TRBV2
j_gene: TRBJ2-7
abundance: NA
CDR3aa: CASNQEGHEQYF
CDR3nt: TGTGCCAGCAATCAAGAGGGACACGAGCAGTACTTC

d_gene: TRBD1
v_gene: TRBV7-2
j_gene: TRBJ2-7
abundance: NA
CDR3aa: CASSLNRGNEQYF
CDR3nt: TGTGCCAGCAGCTTAAACAGGGGAAACGAGCAGTACTTC

d_gene: NA
v_gene: TRBV5-1
j_gene: TRBJ1-1
abundance: NA
CDR3aa: CASSLNAGLNTEAFF
CDR3nt: TGCGCCAGCAGCTTGAACGCGGGGCTGAACACTGAAGCTTTCTTT

d_gene: NA
v_gene: TRBV23-1
j_gene: TRBJ1-4
abundance: NA
CDR3aa: CASSRLSPLTGPIEKLFF
CDR3nt: TGCGCCAGCAGTCGCCTGAGCCCCCTAACGGGTCCCATTGAAAAACTGTTTTTT

d_gene: NA
v_gene: TRBV5-4
j_gene: TRBJ2-5
abundance: few
CDR3aa: CASSYRAETQYF
CDR3nt: TGTGCCAGCAGCTACAGGGCAGAGACCCAGTACTTC

d_gene: NA
v_gene: TRBV30
j_gene: TRBJ2-3
abundance: NA
CDR3aa: CARSAIRSTDTQYF
CDR3nt: TGTGCCCGGAGCGCGATCCGTAGCACAGATACGCAGTATTTT

d_gene: TRBD2
v_gene: TRBV4-2
j_gene: TRBJ2-1
abundance: NA
CDR3aa: CASSQDSGRTNNEQFF
CDR3nt: TGTGCCAGCAGCCAAGATAGCGGGAGGACTAACAATGAGCAGTTCTTC

d_gene: TRBD1
v_gene: TRBV6-5
j_gene: TRBJ2-2
abundance: NA
CDR3aa: CASSYSTGLNTGELFF
CDR3nt: TGTGCCAGCAGTTACTCGACAGGGTTGAACACCGGGGAGCTGTTTTTT

d_gene: TRBD1
v_gene: TRBV2
j_gene: TRBJ2-7
abundance: NA
CDR3aa: CASRLSGTGINEQYF
CDR3nt: TGTGCCAGCAGGCTATCCGGGACAGGGATCAACGAGCAGTACTTC

d_gene: TRBD2
v_gene: TRBV4-3
j_gene: TRBJ2-7
abundance: NA
CDR3aa: CASSLGTSGSYEQYF
CDR3nt: TGCGCCAGCAGCCTCGGGACTAGCGGATCCTACGAGCAGTACTTC

d_gene: NA
v_gene: TRBV2
j_gene: TRBJ1-1
abundance: NA
CDR3aa: CASRGGENTEAFF
CDR3nt: TGTGCCAGCAGGGGAGGGGAGAACACTGAAGCTTTCTTT

d_gene: TRBD2
v_gene: TRBV2
j_gene: TRBJ2-5
abundance: NA
CDR3aa: CASSVRVGLAGGRETQYF
CDR3nt: TGTGCCAGCAGTGTCCGCGTCGGACTAGCGGGGGGGCGTGAGACCCAGTACTTC

d_gene: TRBD1
v_gene: TRBV6-1
j_gene: TRBJ2-5
abundance: NA
CDR3aa: CASSEMGQGWETQYF
CDR3nt: TGTGCCAGCAGTGAAATGGGACAGGGGTGGGAGACCCAGTACTTC

d_gene: NA
v_gene: TRBV6-5
j_gene: TRBJ2-2
abundance: NA
CDR3aa: CASRGSGLGTGELFF
CDR3nt: TGTGCCAGCAGGGGAAGCGGTCTGGGCACCGGGGAGCTGTTTTTT

d_gene: NA
v_gene: TRBV11-3
j_gene: TRBJ2-3
abundance: NA
CDR3aa: CASSWGGDTQYF
CDR3nt: TGTGCCAGCAGCTGGGGGGGCGATACGCAGTATTTT

d_gene: NA
v_gene: TRBV2
j_gene: TRBJ1-1
abundance: NA
CDR3aa: CASSETRGITEAFF
CDR3nt: TGTGCCAGCAGTGAAACCAGGGGAATCACTGAAGCTTTCTTT

d_gene: TRBD2
v_gene: TRBV5-6
j_gene: TRBJ2-3
abundance: NA
CDR3aa: CASSYWGGSGDTQYF
CDR3nt: TGTGCCAGCAGCTACTGGGGGGGGTCAGGGGATACGCAGTATTTT

d_gene: NA
v_gene: TRBV27
j_gene: TRBJ2-7
abundance: few
CDR3aa: CASSLTGYEQYF
CDR3nt: TGTGCCAGCAGTTTAACAGGCTACGAGCAGTACTTC

d_gene: NA
v_gene: TRBV5-1
j_gene: TRBJ2-7
abundance: NA
CDR3aa: CASSLQGQPYEQYF
CDR3nt: TGCGCCAGCAGCTTGCAGGGCCAACCCTACGAGCAGTACTTC

d_gene: NA
v_gene: TRBV30
j_gene: TRBJ1-1
abundance: NA
CDR3aa: CAWIEGTEAFF
CDR3nt: TGTGCCTGGATAGAGGGAACTGAAGCTTTCTTT

d_gene: TRBD1
v_gene: TRBV18
j_gene: TRBJ1-1
abundance: NA
CDR3aa: CASSPQTGEYTEAFF
CDR3nt: TGTGCCAGCTCACCACAGACAGGGGAGTACACTGAAGCTTTCTTT

d_gene: NA
v_gene: TRBV19
j_gene: TRBJ2-6
abundance: NA
CDR3aa: CATQGLSGANVLTF
CDR3nt: TGTGCCACGCAGGGCCTCTCTGGGGCCAACGTCCTGACTTTC

d_gene: NA
v_gene: TRBV4-3
j_gene: TRBJ1-2
abundance: NA
CDR3aa: CASSQDKVRAGYGYTF
CDR3nt: TGCGCCAGCAGCCAAGATAAGGTCAGGGCTGGGTATGGCTACACCTTC

d_gene: NA
v_gene: TRBV6-1
j_gene: TRBJ2-7
abundance: NA
CDR3aa: CASTHLEGAYEQYF
CDR3nt: TGTGCCAGCACCCATCTTGAGGGGGCCTACGAGCAGTACTTC

d_gene: TRBD2
v_gene: TRBV5-1
j_gene: TRBJ2-2
abundance: few
CDR3aa: CASSPLTSGDTGELFF
CDR3nt: TGCGCCAGCAGCCCGTTGACTAGCGGGGACACCGGGGAGCTGTTTTTT

d_gene: NA
v_gene: TRBV19
j_gene: TRBJ1-1
abundance: NA
CDR3aa: CASSMERNTEAFF
CDR3nt: TGTGCCAGTAGTATGGAGCGGAACACTGAAGCTTTCTTT

d_gene: TRBD2
v_gene: TRBV5-1
j_gene: TRBJ2-5
abundance: NA
CDR3aa: CASGSISLAVVETQYF
CDR3nt: TGCGCCAGCGGCTCTATCTCACTAGCGGTGGTGGAGACCCAGTACTTC

d_gene: NA
v_gene: TRBV6-5
j_gene: TRBJ2-1
abundance: NA
CDR3aa: CASREDEQFF
CDR3nt: TGTGCCAGCAGGGAGGATGAGCAGTTCTTC

d_gene: TRBD2
v_gene: TRBV30
j_gene: TRBJ2-5
abundance: NA
CDR3aa: CAWGPSGVETQYF
CDR3nt: TGTGCCTGGGGTCCTAGCGGGGTGGAGACCCAGTACTTC

d_gene: NA
v_gene: TRBV14
j_gene: TRBJ2-3
abundance: NA
CDR3aa: CASSLFGTDTQYF
CDR3nt: TGTGCCAGCAGCCTCTTCGGGACAGATACGCAGTATTTT

d_gene: TRBD1
v_gene: TRBV18
j_gene: TRBJ2-1
abundance: NA
CDR3aa: CASSPGTGGYNEQFF
CDR3nt: TGTGCCAGCTCACCCGGGACAGGGGGCTACAATGAGCAGTTCTTC

d_gene: TRBD1
v_gene: TRBV6-5
j_gene: TRBJ2-7
abundance: NA
CDR3aa: CASSYSTRGQGEQYF
CDR3nt: TGTGCCAGCAGTTACTCAACCAGGGGGCAGGGTGAGCAGTACTTC

d_gene: NA
v_gene: TRBV19
j_gene: TRBJ1-3
abundance: NA
CDR3aa: CATTEGTPGNTIYF
CDR3nt: TGTGCCACTACCGAGGGCACACCGGGAAACACCATATATTTT

d_gene: TRBD1
v_gene: TRBV29-1
j_gene: TRBJ2-3
abundance: few
CDR3aa: CSGDSSSTDTQYF
CDR3nt: TGCAGCGGGGACAGCTCTAGCACAGATACGCAGTATTTT

d_gene: NA
v_gene: TRBV30
j_gene: TRBJ1-1
abundance: NA
CDR3aa: CAWRAVNTEAFF
CDR3nt: TGTGCCTGGAGGGCTGTGAACACTGAAGCTTTCTTT